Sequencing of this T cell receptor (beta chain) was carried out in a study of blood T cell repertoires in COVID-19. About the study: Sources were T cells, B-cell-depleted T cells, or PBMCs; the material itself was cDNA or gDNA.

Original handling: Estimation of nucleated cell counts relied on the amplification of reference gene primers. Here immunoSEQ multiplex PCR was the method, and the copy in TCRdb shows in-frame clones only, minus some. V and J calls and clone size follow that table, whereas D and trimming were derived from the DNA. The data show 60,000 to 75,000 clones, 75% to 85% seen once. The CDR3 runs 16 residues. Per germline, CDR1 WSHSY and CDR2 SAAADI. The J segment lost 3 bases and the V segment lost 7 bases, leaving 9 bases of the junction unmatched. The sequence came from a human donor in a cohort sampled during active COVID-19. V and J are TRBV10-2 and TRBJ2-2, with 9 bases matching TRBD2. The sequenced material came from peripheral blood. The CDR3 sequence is CASTSGGPGYTGELFF. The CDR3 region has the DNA TGCGCCAGCACGAGCGGGGGGCCTGGATACACCGGGGAGCTGTTTTTT.